The clone carrying this T cell receptor (beta chain) showed up many times. For the second PCR, which ran for roughly 6 to 11 cycles, a sample-barcoded 5' primer and a J-beta primer mix were used. Each TCR beta cDNA got a 12-nucleotide random molecular identifier. A minimum of 2.5 million CDR3-containing paired-end reads was obtained for each sample. One entry per CDR3 protein results from TCRdb running MiXCR on the 5' RACE reads. Of fewer than 800,000 distinct CDR3 sequences listed, 20% to 25% are singletons. The sample is drawn from a study of blood T cells in healthy people across ages. A further study also used this sample, focusing on T cells of mothers and their children. In that study: Samples were obtained from three healthy Caucasian mothers and their six children.

Source material: blood. The receptor was isolated from a boy younger than 18 in good health.

CDR3 region: CASSLLATYNEQFF. The CDR3, as DNA: TGCGCCAGCAGCTTGCTTGCTACCTACAATGAGCAGTTCTTC. The V gene is TRBV5-1, the J gene TRBJ2-1; D is undetermined. This CDR3 region has 14 residues. V was cut by 1 base and J by 2 bases, with 7 bases left in between. Germline values: CDR1 SGHRS, CDR2 YFSETQ.